This is a list of T cell receptor beta chains from one sample in a study of blood T cell repertoires in COVID-19. Method: immunoSEQ multiplex PCR; TCRdb's copy keeps in-frame clones and lacks some. This sample has 180,000 or so clones, with 75% to 90% found just once. Sequencing used peripheral blood. The receptors were sampled from a human donor with active or convalescent COVID-19. The donor label of this sample is uncertain. The CDR3 runs from the conserved cysteine through the conserved F or W. Each record gives: V gene, clone size, J gene, D gene, CDR3 protein, CDR3 DNA. A D gene is named only where the DNA matches it firmly. A row's size may be missing; if present it is once, few, many or a size class.

>TRBV25-1|.|TRBJ2-7|.
CASSEFLSGEQYF
TGTGCCAGCAGTGAATTCCTCTCGGGCGAGCAGTACTTC
>TRBV5-1|.|TRBJ2-7|TRBD1
CASSLSDRAYEQYF
TGCGCCAGCAGCTTGTCCGACAGGGCCTACGAGCAGTACTTC
>TRBV18|.|TRBJ1-1|TRBD1
CASSPGQGARGTEAFF
TGTGCCAGCTCACCAGGACAGGGGGCGAGGGGCACTGAAGCTTTCTTT
>TRBV19|.|TRBJ2-2|.
CASRDTGELFF
TGTGCCAGTCGGGACACCGGGGAGCTGTTTTTT
>TRBV28|once|TRBJ2-1|TRBD2
CASSPSLLAGGSYNEQFF
TGTGCCAGCAGTCCTTCCCTACTAGCGGGCGGCTCCTACAATGAGCAGTTCTTC
>TRBV5-6|.|TRBJ1-1|.
CASSLGGNTEAFF
TGTGCCAGCAGCTTGGGCGGGAACACTGAAGCTTTCTTT
>TRBV2|.|TRBJ2-7|.
CASSDAAKLYEQYF
TGTGCCAGCAGTGATGCGGCCAAGCTCTACGAGCAGTACTTC
>TRBV19|.|TRBJ1-1|.
CASSISREAFF
TGTGCCAGTAGTATTTCGAGGGAGGCTTTCTTT
>TRBV5-4|.|TRBJ2-1|TRBD2
CASSAGLAPVNEQFF
TGTGCCAGCAGCGCGGGACTAGCCCCCGTAAATGAGCAGTTCTTC
>TRBV10-3|.|TRBJ1-5|TRBD1
CAIGEGQGPNQPQHF
TGTGCCATCGGGGAAGGACAGGGGCCAAATCAGCCCCAGCATTTT